This entry describes one TCR beta chain. What it recognizes is unknown. CDR3 length equals 18 residues. Trimming shortened V by 0 bases and J by 4 bases, and 19 bases separated the two germline ends. Germline CDR1 reads SGHRS; CDR2 reads YFSETQ. These data come from a study of CD8 T cells in ankylosing spondylitis. Study-level findings and limits: Ankylosing spondylitis blood appeared to be characterized by a TCR beta motif of about 8 highly homologous variants. With a CD8+ phenotype, disease-linked clones were relatively rare in peripheral blood. Clones linked to disease were reported to show significant enrichment in matched ankylosing spondylitis synovial fluid.

TCRdb redid the calling of the 5' RACE reads with MiXCR, one entry per CDR3 protein. In the table there are 250,000 or so distinct CDR3 sequences, 18% of which are singletons. The rearrangement joins TRBV5-1 to TRBJ2-2; D is unclear. This clonotype was obtained from a male donor with ankylosing spondylitis or in good health (not recorded which). Sample: blood, either unsorted or a sorted T cell fraction (not recorded which). The CDR3 spells CASSLEVIPASVTGELFF. CDR3 coding DNA: TGCGCCAGCAGCTTGGAAGTCATTCCAGCCAGCGTCACCGGGGAGCTGTTTTTT.